Each of the 25 T cell receptor beta chains below was sequenced from the same sample in a study of cytomegalovirus exposure and HLA in healthy donors. Amplification used 60 Vbeta primers and 13 Jbeta primers. TCRdb's table, derived via immunoSEQ multiplex PCR, lists solely in-frame clones and lacks some. The sample lists about 43,000 clones, more than 45% occurring once. The sequenced material came from PBMCs. The receptor set was obtained from a man in his sixties in good health and CMV-seronegative.

This chain links TRBV7-9 with TRBJ1-2; 9 nucleotides agree with TRBD1. V shed 6 bases and J 3 bases; nucleotides not matched to a gene: 17. From germline, CDR1 is SEHNR and CDR2 FQNEAQ (reference sequence). There are 18 residues in the CDR3. For the CDR3, the DNA is TGTGCCAGCAGTCACCCCGGGACAGGGCCCTTTCGGGACTATGGCTACACCTTC. This sequence encodes CASSHPGTGPFRDYGYTF.

The V gene is TRBV14, the J gene TRBJ1-1; D unclear. The CDR3 loop spans 15 amino acids. Per the germline V gene, CDR1 is SGHDN and CDR2 is FVKESK. V lost 1 base to trimming and J lost 0 bases, with 9 bases between them. The CDR3 spells CASSQVQAMNTEAFF. CDR3 nucleotides: TGTGCCAGCAGCCAAGTGCAGGCAATGAACACTGAAGCTTTCTTT.

This rearrangement joins TRBV7-9 to TRBJ1-5; D gene unclear. Germline CDR1 reads SEHNR; CDR2 reads FQNEAQ (reference sequence). This CDR3 contains 12 residues. Trimming stripped 3 bases from V and 5 bases from J, with 5 bases between. The CDR3 DNA reads TGTGCCAGCAGCTTCGTTGATCAGCCCCAGCATTTT. Translating it yields CASSFVDQPQHF. The entire variable domain, with the rest obtained from reference TRBV7-9 and TRBJ1-5, is as follows: DTGVSQNPRHKITKRGQNVTFRCDPISEHNRLYWYRQTLGQGPEFLTYFQNEAQLEKSRLLSDRFSAERPKGSFSTLEIQRTEQGDSAMYLCASSFVDQPQHFGDGTRLSIL.

The V gene is TRBV27, the J gene TRBJ1-5, with a possible D match to TRBD1 (5 bases). Trimming shortened V by 3 bases and J by 9 bases, and 12 bases separated the two germline ends. The CDR3 is made up of 13 amino acids. CDR1 and CDR2 (germline): MNHEY, SMNVEV (reference sequence). The CDR3 region has the DNA TGTGCCAGCAGTTTGATTACAGGATGGCCCCAGCATTTT. Residues: CASSLITGWPQHF.

The V call is TRBV18, the J call TRBJ2-7, with 9 bases aligning to TRBD2. The CDR3 sequence is 16 residues long. The germline gives CDR1 KGHSH, CDR2 LQKENI. Trimming at V came to 0 bases and at J to 4 bases, leaving 7 bases not matched to a gene. As DNA, the CDR3 is TGTGCCAGCTCACCACCGGGCCAGGCGGGGGGGTACGAGCAGTACTTC. Translated, it gives CASSPPGQAGGYEQYF. Complete variable domain (other parts from reference TRBV18 and TRBJ2-7): NAGVMQNPRHLVRRRGQEARLRCSPMKGHSHVYWYRQLPEEGLKFMVYLQKENIIDESGMPKERFSAEFPKEGPSILRIQQVVRGDSAAYFCASSPPGQAGGYEQYFGPGTRLTVT.

The V gene is TRBV6-1, the J gene TRBJ2-1; 8 bases are shared with TRBD1. Trimming at V came to 2 bases and at J to 15 bases, leaving 6 bases not matched to a gene. Germline CDR1 MNHNS, CDR2 SASEGT. This CDR3 region has 12 residues. The CDR3 loop is CASSEPTGAGFF. The CDR3 bases are TGTGCCAGCAGTGAACCGACAGGGGCTGGGTTCTTC.

This clone was counted only a few times. The chain recombines TRBV6-5 with TRBJ1-1; TRBD1 matches 9 bases. CDR3 length: 15 amino acids. The germline gives CDR1 MNHEY, CDR2 SVGAGI. V trimming: 2 bases; J trimming: 4 bases; junction bases outside the gene matches: 5. The CDR3 is CASSYAGTGPTEAFF. CDR3 sequence (DNA): TGTGCCAGCAGTTACGCCGGGACAGGGCCCACTGAAGCTTTCTTT.

This clone was observed a handful of times. The chain links TRBV27 to TRBJ1-5; D gene ambiguous. CDR1 MNHEY and CDR2 SMNVEV come from the germline V gene (reference sequence). V lost 5 bases to trimming and J lost 4 bases, with 12 bases between them. This CDR3 comprises 14 residues. The CDR3 is CASSPGRGNQPQHF. The DNA for the CDR3 is TGTGCCAGCAGTCCCGGACGGGGAAATCAGCCCCAGCATTTT.

This chain joins TRBV7-3 and TRBJ2-7, with D possibly TRBD1 on 6 matching bases. Trimming shortened V by 8 bases and J by 2 bases, and 13 bases separated the two germline ends. The length of the CDR3 is 13 residues. Germline CDR1 reads SGHTA; CDR2 reads FQGTGA. The CDR3 sequence: CASARGSTYEQYF. CDR3 nucleotide sequence: TGTGCCAGCGCCAGGGGTAGCACCTACGAGCAGTACTTC. Full variable domain (outside the CDR3, taken from reference TRBV7-3 and TRBJ2-7): GAGVSQTPSNKVTEKGKYVELRCDPISGHTALYWYRQSLGQGPEFLIYFQGTGAADDSGLPNDRFFAVRPEGSVSTLKIQRTERGDSAVYLCASARGSTYEQYFGPGTRLTVT.

CDR3 residues: CASSLEVAAGYTF. The DNA of the CDR3 is TGTGCCAGCAGCTTAGAAGTGGCGGCTGGCTACACCTTC. The V call is TRBV7-2, the J call TRBJ1-2; D gene unclear. This CDR3 spans 13 amino acids. Germline CDR1 is SGHTA and CDR2 is FQGNSA. V gave up 1 base and J gave up 7 bases, with 10 bases separating them. Supplemented by reference TRBV7-2 and TRBJ1-2, the full variable domain reads GAGVSQSPSNKVTEKGKDVELRCDPISGHTALYWYRQSLGQGLEFLIYFQGNSAPDKSGLPSDRFSAERTGGSVSTLTIQRTQQEDSAVYLCASSLEVAAGYTFGSGTRLTVV.

This chain joins TRBV7-9 and TRBJ1-5, with no clear D. Germline values: CDR1 SEHNR, CDR2 FQNEAQ (reference sequence). V gave up 5 bases and J gave up 1 base, with 9 bases separating them. The CDR3 contains 14 residues. CDR3 nucleotide sequence: TGTGCCAGCAGCCCACGGAGCAGCAATCAGCCCCAGCATTTT. It encodes CASSPRSSNQPQHF.

The V call is TRBV7-6, the J call TRBJ2-7; 7 nucleotides match TRBD2. The CDR3 consists of 14 residues. Per germline, CDR1 SGHVS and CDR2 FNYEAQ. The V gene end was trimmed by 3 bases and the J gene end by 9 bases; junction bases not matched to a gene: 11. The CDR3 region is CASSLALAIEPQYF. In DNA form, the CDR3 reads TGTGCCAGCAGCTTGGCACTAGCGATAGAACCGCAGTACTTC.

V gene TRBV10-2 combines with J gene TRBJ2-3; D perhaps matches TRBD2 (5 bases). V lost 5 bases to trimming and J lost 3 bases, with 18 bases between them. The germline CDR1 and CDR2 sequences are WSHSY and SAAADI. The CDR3 extends over 16 amino acids. The CDR3: CASSTASGGFTDTQYF. CDR3 DNA: TGCGCCAGCAGTACCGCGAGCGGAGGATTTACAGATACGCAGTATTTT.

The J gene is TRBJ2-7, the V gene TRBV6-1; tentative D call: TRBD1 (5 bases). CDR3 length: 16 amino acids. Germline CDR1 and CDR2: MNHNS and SASEGT. V was shortened by 2 bases and J by 3 bases, with 17 bases between the two germline ends. The CDR3 reads CASSEFPDSRVYEQYF. Here the CDR3 DNA reads TGTGCCAGCAGTGAATTTCCCGACAGCCGAGTCTACGAGCAGTACTTC.

V usage is TRBV4-3 and J usage is TRBJ1-2, with 8 bases lining up with TRBD1. With 0 bases clipped from V and 8 bases from J, the junction kept 11 bases outside the gene matches. Germline-derived CDR1 and CDR2 are LGHNA and YSLEER. This CDR3 contains 16 residues. The CDR3 sequence: CASSQEFRTGPLGYTF. Here the CDR3 DNA reads TGCGCCAGCAGCCAAGAGTTCCGGACAGGGCCTTTGGGCTACACCTTC.

V gene TRBV7-2 combines with J gene TRBJ2-2; D is possibly TRBD1 (5 bases). Trimming cost V 1 base and J 7 bases, with 13 bases left between them. Germline CDR1 reads SGHTA; CDR2 reads FQGNSA. The CDR3 is 15 amino acids. The chain's CDR3 is CASSLVFGAGGELFF. The DNA of the CDR3 is TGTGCCAGCAGCTTAGTGTTTGGGGCCGGCGGGGAGCTGTTTTTT.

V and J are TRBV6-5 and TRBJ2-7; D perhaps matches TRBD2 (6 bases). CDR3 size: 13 residues. Trimming pared 4 bases from V and 4 bases from J, leaving 11 bases between. Germline loops: CDR1 MNHEY, CDR2 SVGAGI. CDR3 sequence reads: CASSLTRGYEQYF. CDR3 DNA sequence: TGTGCCAGCAGTTTGACTAGAGGGTACGAGCAGTACTTC.

The sample holds one count of this clone. The V gene is TRBV30, the J gene TRBJ1-2; tentative D call: TRBD1 (5 bases). Per germline, CDR1 GTSNPN and CDR2 SVGIG (reference sequence). Deletions cut 0 bases from V and 3 bases from J, with 17 bases between. The CDR3 is made up of 16 amino acids. CDR3 amino acids: CAWSVSGGGFHYGYTF. Here the CDR3 DNA reads TGTGCCTGGAGTGTCTCCGGGGGGGGGTTTCACTATGGCTACACCTTC.

The rearrangement joins TRBV29-1 to TRBJ1-5; 7 bases agree with TRBD1. The germline V gene encodes CDR1 SQVTM and CDR2 ANQGSEA. Trimming cost V 4 bases and J 5 bases; bases outside gene matches: 5. The CDR3 runs to 13 residues. The DNA for the CDR3 is TGCAGCGTTGGGAACAGGGGAGATCAGCCCCAGCATTTT. It translates to CSVGNRGDQPQHF.

The V and J genes are TRBV29-1 and TRBJ2-7; 11 bases match TRBD2. This CDR3 spans 17 amino acids. Germline V gene lookup returns CDR1 SQVTM and CDR2 ANQGSEA. Losses at the gene ends were 4 bases for V and 2 bases for J; bases not matched to a gene: 13. CDR3 bases: TGCAGCGTTGGGGAGGCAGTCCCGGGACTAGCGGCCTACGAGCAGTACTTC. Its translation: CSVGEAVPGLAAYEQYF.

This clone was detected a few times. This chain joins TRBV5-1 and TRBJ2-7; D not certain. The CDR3 has 13 amino acids. Germline-derived CDR1 and CDR2 are SGHRS and YFSETQ. Trimming shortened V by 0 bases and J by 6 bases, and 10 bases separated the two germline ends. The DNA for the CDR3 is TGCGCCAGCAGCTTGGAGTCTAGAGGCGAGCAGTACTTC. Translation: CASSLESRGEQYF.

This clone has just a few counts. The rearrangement uses TRBV18 and TRBJ2-2, with 12 bases matching TRBD1. J lost 4 bases, V lost 4 bases, and 4 bases had no gene match. CDR1 and CDR2 from the germline V gene are KGHSH and LQKENI. CDR3 length: 16 amino acids. This CDR3 reads CASSRPGQGATGELFF. Written as DNA, the CDR3 is TGTGCCAGCTCACGACCGGGACAGGGGGCCACCGGGGAGCTGTTTTTT.

This clone showed up just a few times. The V call is TRBV28, the J call TRBJ2-7, with a tentative D call TRBD2 (6 bases). This CDR3 has 14 amino acids. Germline CDR1 is MDHEN and CDR2 is SYDVKM. V was cut by 6 bases and J by 1 base, with 13 bases left in between. CDR3 nucleotide sequence: TGTGCCAGCAGCCGGGGACTGCGATCCTACGAGCAGTACTTC. Translating gives CASSRGLRSYEQYF.

In nucleotides, the CDR3 is TGTGCCAGCAGTGAGACCTGGGGGCGAACTGAAGCTTTCTTT. Translated, it gives CASSETWGRTEAFF. V and J are TRBV25-1 and TRBJ1-1, with D perhaps TRBD1 (6 bases). This CDR3 is built from 14 residues. Germline-derived CDR1 and CDR2 are MGHDK and SYGVNS. V was shortened by 3 bases and J by 5 bases, with 13 bases between the two germline ends.

This rearrangement joins TRBV11-1 to TRBJ2-7, with TRBD2 matching over 7 bases. This CDR3 has 16 amino acids. In germline, CDR1 is SGHAT, CDR2 FQDESV (reference sequence). V lost 5 bases, J lost 3 bases, and 13 bases stayed unmatched. CDR3: CASSTTIDSSGYEQYF. The CDR3 bases are TGTGCCAGCAGCACGACGATTGACTCTAGCGGCTACGAGCAGTACTTC.